These 22 T cell receptor beta chains were all obtained from the same sample, sequenced in a study of cytomegalovirus exposure and HLA in healthy donors. PCR used 60 Vbeta primers and 13 Jbeta primers. Using immunoSEQ multiplex PCR, the repertoire was profiled, and TCRdb retains in-frame clones only, with some absent. Its table records 80,000 to 95,000 clones. Material for sequencing was PBMCs. Source of these receptors: a woman between 25 and 40 years old in good health and CMV-seronegative.

The V call is TRBV6-1, the J call TRBJ1-1; no firm D call. The germline V gene has CDR1 MNHNS and CDR2 SASEGT. The CDR3 is 15 residues long. The V end lost 3 bases, the J end lost 5 bases, and 16 bases lay between the germline ends. In nucleotides, the CDR3 is TGTGCCAGCAGTGAGTCTCTGGGTCGAGGGACTGAAGCTTTCTTT. Its translation is CASSESLGRGTEAFF.

The chain links TRBV4-2 to TRBJ2-5, with TRBD2 matching over 11 bases. This CDR3 is built from 16 residues. J lost 11 bases, V lost 0 bases, and 11 bases had no gene match. Per germline, CDR1 LGHNA and CDR2 YNFKEQ. CDR3 amino acids: CASSQDQGSGRGEQYF. Written as DNA, the CDR3 is TGTGCCAGCAGCCAAGATCAGGGTAGCGGGAGGGGAGAGCAGTACTTC.

CDR3 sequence: CASSESGGPGETQYF. The DNA for the CDR3 is TGTGCCAGCAGTGAATCGGGGGGGCCGGGAGAGACCCAGTACTTC. V is TRBV25-1 and J is TRBJ2-5, with 8 bases fitting TRBD2. Germline V lookup: CDR1 MGHDK, CDR2 SYGVNS. The junction had 5 bases not matched to a gene; V was cut back by 1 base and J by 4 bases. CDR3 length: 15 amino acids.

The chain links TRBV7-9 to TRBJ2-7, with TRBD2 matching over 15 bases. CDR1 and CDR2 from the germline V gene are SEHNR and FQNEAQ (reference sequence). The CDR3 extends over 15 amino acids. The junction had 2 bases not matched to a gene; V was cut back by 4 bases and J by 4 bases. Here the CDR3 DNA reads TGTGCCAGCAGCTCAGGGACTAGCGGGAGGTACGAGCAGTACTTC. This gives the protein CASSSGTSGRYEQYF. Filled out from reference TRBV7-9 and TRBJ2-7, the complete variable domain reads DTGVSQNPRHKITKRGQNVTFRCDPISEHNRLYWYRQTLGQGPEFLTYFQNEAQLEKSRLLSDRFSAERPKGSFSTLEIQRTEQGDSAMYLCASSSGTSGRYEQYFGPGTRLTVT.

The rearrangement uses TRBV7-9 and TRBJ2-1; D is perhaps TRBD2 (7 bases). This CDR3 is built from 14 residues. Germline V CDR1 and CDR2: SEHNR, FQNEAQ (reference sequence). V dropped 5 bases and J dropped 5 bases, with 13 bases sitting between them. The DNA of the CDR3 is TGTGCCAGCAGCCAGGGGCTAGCGGACAATGAGCAGTTCTTC. Protein: CASSQGLADNEQFF. Complete variable domain (other parts from reference TRBV7-9 and TRBJ2-1): DTGVSQNPRHKITKRGQNVTFRCDPISEHNRLYWYRQTLGQGPEFLTYFQNEAQLEKSRLLSDRFSAERPKGSFSTLEIQRTEQGDSAMYLCASSQGLADNEQFFGPGTRLTVL.

The V gene is TRBV5-1, the J gene TRBJ2-5; the match to TRBD2 covers 8 bases. The germline V gene encodes CDR1 SGHRS and CDR2 YFSETQ. The CDR3 has 16 residues. Unmatched junction bases numbered 8, after V lost 4 bases and J lost 0 bases. CDR3 protein: CASSPLAGLYQETQYF. CDR3 bases: TGCGCCAGCAGCCCTCTAGCGGGCCTTTACCAAGAGACCCAGTACTTC.

The J gene is TRBJ2-3, the V gene TRBV2; no firm D call. In germline, CDR1 is SNHLY, CDR2 FYNNEI. The V end was cut by 6 bases, the J end by 0 bases, with 7 bases between. The CDR3 is made up of 13 amino acids. This chain's CDR3 is CASRETSTDTQYF. DNA of the CDR3: TGTGCCAGCAGGGAGACTAGCACAGATACGCAGTATTTT.

The chain carries TRBV7-2 and TRBJ2-1, with 9 bases lining up with TRBD2. Unmatched junction bases numbered 11, after V lost 6 bases and J lost 5 bases. CDR3 length: 16 amino acids. Germline V gene sequence: CDR1 SGHTA, CDR2 FQGNSA. The CDR3 reads CASRAFAGGVNNEQFF. DNA of the CDR3: TGTGCCAGCAGAGCTTTTGCGGGAGGGGTAAACAATGAGCAGTTCTTC. Supplemented by reference TRBV7-2 and TRBJ2-1, the full variable domain reads GAGVSQSPSNKVTEKGKDVELRCDPISGHTALYWYRQSLGQGLEFLIYFQGNSAPDKSGLPSDRFSAERTGGSVSTLTIQRTQQEDSAVYLCASRAFAGGVNNEQFFGPGTRLTVL.

V is TRBV7-9 and J is TRBJ2-7; D might be TRBD1 (6 bases). Looked up from germline, CDR1 is SEHNR and CDR2 is FQNEAQ (reference sequence). This CDR3 has 13 amino acids. Trimming removed 0 bases from V and 4 bases from J, with 7 bases in between. The CDR3 region has the DNA TGTGCCAGCAGCTTAGCAGGGGGTTACGAGCAGTACTTC. Translating it yields CASSLAGGYEQYF.

V is TRBV15 and J is TRBJ2-7, with 8 bases that match TRBD1. J lost 2 bases, V lost 4 bases, and 4 bases had no gene match. Germline CDR1 LNHNV, CDR2 YYDKDF (reference sequence). The CDR3 covers 14 residues. CDR3 in DNA: TGTGCCACCAGCACCAGGACAGGGCCCTACGAGCAGTACTTC. Its protein product is CATSTRTGPYEQYF.

The chain uses TRBV5-6 and TRBJ1-1; D remains ambiguous. Deletions cut 1 base from V and 4 bases from J, with 8 bases between. Germline loops: CDR1 SGHDT, CDR2 YYEEEE. CDR3 length equals 13 residues. The CDR3 sequence is CASSLTGSTEAFF. Written as DNA, the CDR3 is TGTGCCAGCAGCTTGACCGGGTCCACTGAAGCTTTCTTT. The full variable domain, rest sourced from reference TRBV5-6 and TRBJ1-1, is DAGVTQSPTHLIKTRGQQVTLRCSPKSGHDTVSWYQQALGQGPQFIFQYYEEEERQRGNFPDRFSGHQFPNYSSELNVNALLLGDSALYLCASSLTGSTEAFFGQGTRLTVV.

The chain carries TRBV30 and TRBJ1-1; 10 bases are a match to TRBD1. The germline gives CDR1 GTSNPN, CDR2 SVGIG (reference sequence). J was trimmed by 0 bases and V by 0 bases; bases with no gene match: 10. The CDR3 extends over 18 amino acids. The CDR3 nucleotides are TGTGCCTGGAGTGTACGTGGGCCGGGACAGGGGATGAACACTGAAGCTTTCTTT. It translates to CAWSVRGPGQGMNTEAFF. Combining the CDR3 with reference TRBV30 and TRBJ1-1 gives the whole variable domain SQTIHQWPATLVQPVGSPLSLECTVEGTSNPNLYWYRQAAGRGLQLLFYSVGIGQISSEVPQNLSASRPQDRQFILSSKKLLLSDSGFYLCAWSVRGPGQGMNTEAFFGQGTRLTVV.

In DNA form, the CDR3 reads TGCGCCAGCAGCCAACCCACTCAAGGGAGGGGGAAATACAATGAGCAGTTCTTC. This codes for CASSQPTQGRGKYNEQFF. The chain combines TRBV4-1 with TRBJ2-1; D is possibly TRBD2 (7 bases). The germline CDR1 and CDR2 sequences are MGHRA and YSYEKL. Trimming took 2 bases from V and 4 from J, leaving 21 bases between them. This CDR3 region has 18 residues.

The V and J genes are TRBV19 and TRBJ2-1; D is perhaps TRBD2 (6 bases). From germline, CDR1 is LNHDA and CDR2 SQIVND (reference sequence). With 8 bases removed from V and 5 bases from J, the gap between germline ends came to 19 bases. The CDR3 is 15 amino acids. CDR3 bases: TGTGCCAGTCATCCAGCGGGCGCAGGCGACAATGAGCAGTTCTTC. This gives the protein CASHPAGAGDNEQFF.

The chain couples TRBV30 to TRBJ1-3, with D maybe TRBD1 (6 bases). Trimming left V 3 bases short and J 0 bases short, with 15 bases between. The CDR3 contains 16 residues. Germline CDR1 and CDR2: GTSNPN and SVGIG (reference sequence). The CDR3 loop reads CAWSTDSSSSGNTIYF. DNA of the CDR3: TGTGCCTGGAGCACGGACAGCTCAAGCTCTGGAAACACCATATATTTT.

V usage is TRBV18 and J usage is TRBJ1-1, with 7 bases lining up with TRBD1. CDR1 and CDR2 from the germline V gene are KGHSH and LQKENI. The CDR3 spans 13 residues. Germline trimming cut 6 bases from V and 4 bases from J; bases unmatched to any gene: 5. The chain's CDR3 is CASSQGQTTEAFF. In DNA form, the CDR3 reads TGTGCCAGCTCCCAGGGACAGACCACTGAAGCTTTCTTT.

V and J are TRBV30 and TRBJ2-6; D is possibly TRBD2 (6 bases). Germline V gene lookup returns CDR1 GTSNPN and CDR2 SVGIG (reference sequence). The CDR3 covers 16 residues. With 3 bases removed from V and 1 base from J, the gap between germline ends came to 13 bases. CDR3 DNA sequence: TGTGCCTGGAGCGGGCCGGGACTTTCTGGGGCCAACGTCCTGACTTTC. Residues: CAWSGPGLSGANVLTF.

The chain has TRBV2 and TRBJ1-2; D ambiguous. The germline V and J ends were trimmed by 8 bases and 3 bases, with 10 bases remaining between them. The CDR3 runs to 12 residues. Germline lookup yields CDR1 SNHLY and CDR2 FYNNEI. The CDR3 spells CASVREDYGYTF. CDR3 nucleotide sequence: TGTGCCAGCGTGCGCGAAGACTATGGCTACACCTTC.

The chain links TRBV5-1 to TRBJ1-1; maybe TRBD1 (6 bases). This CDR3 has 14 amino acids. The V gene's germline CDR1 is SGHRS and CDR2 YFSETQ. The V and J ends lost 4 bases and 1 base respectively, with 11 bases between them. DNA for the CDR3: TGCGCCAGCAGCGAACAGGGCCCGAACACTGAAGCTTTCTTT. Residues: CASSEQGPNTEAFF. Full variable domain (remainder filled in from reference TRBV5-1 and TRBJ1-1): KAGVTQTPRYLIKTRGQQVTLSCSPISGHRSVSWYQQTPGQGLQFLFEYFSETQRNKGNFPGRFSGRQFSNSRSEMNVSTLELGDSALYLCASSEQGPNTEAFFGQGTRLTVV.

V gene TRBV2 combines with J gene TRBJ1-4; 8 nucleotides line up with TRBD1. The germline CDR1 and CDR2 sequences are SNHLY and FYNNEI. V was clipped by 4 bases and J by 6 bases; unmatched bases: 4. The CDR3 is made up of 14 amino acids. CDR3 nucleotides: TGTGCCAGCAGTGCGGCAGGGGGCTATGAAAAACTGTTTTTT. Translation gives CASSAAGGYEKLFF.

Concerning this clone: The junction shows a germline mismatch at one end, possibly a read error. The rearrangement links TRBV30 to TRBJ1-1; D is unresolved. The CDR3 is made up of 15 amino acids. Germline lookup yields CDR1 GTSNPN and CDR2 SVGIG (reference sequence). CDR3 nucleotide sequence: TGTGCCGGGAGTCCCCCTGACACGGCGAACACTGAAGCTTTCTTT. Protein: CAGSPPDTANTEAFF.

The chain uses TRBV2 and TRBJ2-5, with D perhaps matching TRBD1 (6 bases). Germline V gives CDR1 SNHLY, CDR2 FYNNEI. This CDR3 has 16 residues. V was clipped by 6 bases and J by 0 bases, with 17 bases between them. This CDR3 is CASSATGHQYQETQYF. In DNA, the CDR3 is TGTGCCAGCAGCGCTACGGGACACCAGTACCAAGAGACCCAGTACTTC.